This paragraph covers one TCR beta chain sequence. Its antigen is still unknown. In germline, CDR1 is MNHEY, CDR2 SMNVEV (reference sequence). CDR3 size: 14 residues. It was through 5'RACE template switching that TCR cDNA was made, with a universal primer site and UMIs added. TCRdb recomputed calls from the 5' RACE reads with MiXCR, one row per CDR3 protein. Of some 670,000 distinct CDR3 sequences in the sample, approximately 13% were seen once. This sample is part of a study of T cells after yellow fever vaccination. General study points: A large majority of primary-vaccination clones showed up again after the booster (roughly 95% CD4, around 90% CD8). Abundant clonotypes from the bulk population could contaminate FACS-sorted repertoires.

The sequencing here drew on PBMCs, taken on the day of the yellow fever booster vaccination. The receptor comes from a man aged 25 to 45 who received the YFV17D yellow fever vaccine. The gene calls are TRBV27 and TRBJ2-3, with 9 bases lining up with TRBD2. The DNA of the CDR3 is TGTGGCGGGACTAGCTGGTCGGGCACAGATACGCAGTATTTT. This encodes CGGTSWSGTDTQYF.